The present T cell receptor (beta chain) was sequenced within a study of blood T cell repertoires in COVID-19. Whole-study context: COVID-19 samples, acute and convalescent, were from the United States, Italy and Spain. PBMCs, B-cell-depleted T cells, or T cells provided the cDNA or gDNA that made up the material.

Under the authors' procedure: Amplification of reference gene primers provided the estimated nucleated cell counts. The data were produced by immunoSEQ multiplex PCR, yet TCRdb's version contains in-frame clones alone and is incomplete. That table supplies the V and J calls and clone size; D and trimming were determined from the DNA. Here the sample spans 35,000 to 45,000 clones, around 83% being singletons. The V end was cut by 3 bases, the J end by 2 bases, with 17 bases between. Germline CDR1 and CDR2: LNHDA and SQIVND (reference sequence). CDR3 length: 17 residues. The material sequenced was peripheral blood. This receptor was taken from a man between 60 and 75 years old with acute or convalescent COVID-19. The chain is built from TRBV19 and TRBJ2-1; a possible D gene is TRBD1 (6 bases). CDR3 region: CASSIPNPGHAYNEQFF. CDR3 sequence (DNA): TGTGCCAGTAGTATCCCCAACCCGGGACATGCCTACAATGAGCAGTTCTTC.